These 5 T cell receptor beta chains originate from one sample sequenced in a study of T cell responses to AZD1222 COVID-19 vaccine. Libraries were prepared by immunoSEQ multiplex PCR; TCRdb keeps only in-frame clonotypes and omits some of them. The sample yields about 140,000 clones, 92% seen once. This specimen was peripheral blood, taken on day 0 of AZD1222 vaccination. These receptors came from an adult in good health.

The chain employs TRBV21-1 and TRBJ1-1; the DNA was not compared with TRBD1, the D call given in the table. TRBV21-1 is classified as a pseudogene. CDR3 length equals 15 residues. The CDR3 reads CASSTGQDLSTEAFF. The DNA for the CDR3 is TGTGCCAGCAGCACCGGACAGGACTTGAGCACTGAAGCTTTCTTT.

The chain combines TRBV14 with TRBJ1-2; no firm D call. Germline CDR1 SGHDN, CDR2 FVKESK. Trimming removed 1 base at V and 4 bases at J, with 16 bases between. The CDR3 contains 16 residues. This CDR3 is CASSQVQDRPSYGYTF. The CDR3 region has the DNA TGTGCCAGCAGCCAAGTCCAAGACCGTCCCAGCTATGGCTACACCTTC.

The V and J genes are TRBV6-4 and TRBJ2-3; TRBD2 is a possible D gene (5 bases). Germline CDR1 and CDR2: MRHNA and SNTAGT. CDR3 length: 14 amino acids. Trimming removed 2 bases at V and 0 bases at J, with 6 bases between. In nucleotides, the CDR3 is TGTGCCAGCAGTGACGGCGGGAGCACAGATACGCAGTATTTT. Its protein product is CASSDGGSTDTQYF.

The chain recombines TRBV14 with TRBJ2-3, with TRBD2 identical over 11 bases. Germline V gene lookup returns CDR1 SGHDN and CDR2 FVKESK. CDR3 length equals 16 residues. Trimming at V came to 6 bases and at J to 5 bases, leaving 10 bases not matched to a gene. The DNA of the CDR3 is TGTGCCAGCAGTCATTTAGCGGGAGGGCCGGGAGATACGCAGTATTTT. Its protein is CASSHLAGGPGDTQYF.

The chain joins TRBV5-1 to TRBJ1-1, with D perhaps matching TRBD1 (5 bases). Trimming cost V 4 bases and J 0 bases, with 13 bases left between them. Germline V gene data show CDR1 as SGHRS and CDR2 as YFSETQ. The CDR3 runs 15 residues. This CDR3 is CASSPGREVNTEAFF. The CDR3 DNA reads TGCGCCAGCAGCCCGGGACGGGAAGTGAACACTGAAGCTTTCTTT.